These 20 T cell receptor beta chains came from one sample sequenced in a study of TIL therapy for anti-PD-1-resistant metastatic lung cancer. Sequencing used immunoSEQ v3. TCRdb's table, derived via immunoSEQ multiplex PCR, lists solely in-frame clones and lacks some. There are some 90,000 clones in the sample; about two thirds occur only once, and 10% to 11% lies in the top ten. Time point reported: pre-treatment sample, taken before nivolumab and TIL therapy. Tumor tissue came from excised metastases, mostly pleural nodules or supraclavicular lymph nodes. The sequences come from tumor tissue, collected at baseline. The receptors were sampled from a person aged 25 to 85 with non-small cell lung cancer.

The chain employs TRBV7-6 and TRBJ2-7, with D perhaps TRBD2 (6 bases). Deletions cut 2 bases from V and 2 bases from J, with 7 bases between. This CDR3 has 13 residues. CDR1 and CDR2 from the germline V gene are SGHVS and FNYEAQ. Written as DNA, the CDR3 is TGTGCCAGCAGCTTAACGGGAGCCTACGAGCAGTACTTC. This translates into CASSLTGAYEQYF.

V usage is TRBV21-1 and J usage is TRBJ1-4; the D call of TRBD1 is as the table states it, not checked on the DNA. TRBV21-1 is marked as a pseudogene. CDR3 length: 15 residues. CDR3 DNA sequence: TGTGCCAGCAGCAAATTAGGGGGAGAATGGGAAAAACTGTTTTTT. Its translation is CASSKLGGEWEKLFF.

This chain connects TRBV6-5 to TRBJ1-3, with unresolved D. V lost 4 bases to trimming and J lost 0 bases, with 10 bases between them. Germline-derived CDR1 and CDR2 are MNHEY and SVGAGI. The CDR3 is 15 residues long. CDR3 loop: CASSFYGSSGNTIYF. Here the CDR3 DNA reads TGTGCCAGCAGTTTTTACGGGAGCTCTGGAAACACCATATATTTT.

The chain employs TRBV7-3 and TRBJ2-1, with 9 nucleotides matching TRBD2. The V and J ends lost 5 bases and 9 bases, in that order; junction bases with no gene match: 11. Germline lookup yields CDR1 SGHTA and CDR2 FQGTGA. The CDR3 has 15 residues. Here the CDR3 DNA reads TGTGCCAGCAGCCCGTTGGTAGGACTAGCGTCTGAGCAGTTCTTC. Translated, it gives CASSPLVGLASEQFF.

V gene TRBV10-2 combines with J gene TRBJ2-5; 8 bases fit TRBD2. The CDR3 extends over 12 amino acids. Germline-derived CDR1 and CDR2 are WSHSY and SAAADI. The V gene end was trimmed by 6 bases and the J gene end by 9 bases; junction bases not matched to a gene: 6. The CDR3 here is CASRARGGPQYF. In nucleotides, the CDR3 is TGCGCCAGCAGGGCCCGGGGGGGGCCCCAGTACTTC.

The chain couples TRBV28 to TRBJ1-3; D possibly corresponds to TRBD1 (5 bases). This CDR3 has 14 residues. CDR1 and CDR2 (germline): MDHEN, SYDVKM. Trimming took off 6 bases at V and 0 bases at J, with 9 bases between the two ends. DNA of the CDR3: TGTGCCAGCAGAGGGACGGTCTCTGGAAACACCATATATTTT. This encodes CASRGTVSGNTIYF. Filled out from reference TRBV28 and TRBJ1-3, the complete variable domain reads DVKVTQSSRYLVKRTGEKVFLECVQDMDHENMFWYRQDPGLGLRLIYFSYDVKMKEKGDIPEGYSVSREKKERFSLILESASTNQTSMYLCASRGTVSGNTIYFGEGSWLTVV.

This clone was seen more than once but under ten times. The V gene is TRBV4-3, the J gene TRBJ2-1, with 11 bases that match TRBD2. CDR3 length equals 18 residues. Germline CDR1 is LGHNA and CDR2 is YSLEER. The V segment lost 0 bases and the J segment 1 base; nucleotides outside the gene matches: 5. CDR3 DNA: TGCGCCAGCAGCCAAGATAAAACTAGCGGGGGTTCCTACAATGAGCAGTTCTTC. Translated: CASSQDKTSGGSYNEQFF.

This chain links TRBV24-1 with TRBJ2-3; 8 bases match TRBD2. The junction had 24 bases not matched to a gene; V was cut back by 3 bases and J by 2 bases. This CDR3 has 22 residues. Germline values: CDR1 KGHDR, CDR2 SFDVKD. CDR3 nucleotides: TGTGCCACCAGTGATCCCACCCCCCGGATTGGCGGGGGGCGGAGGGCCACAGATACGCAGTATTTT. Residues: CATSDPTPRIGGGRRATDTQYF.

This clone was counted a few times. The CDR3 loop is CASSLVVAGELFF. CDR3 nucleotide sequence: TGTGCCAGCAGCTTAGTCGTTGCCGGGGAGCTGTTTTTT. The chain links TRBV7-9 to TRBJ2-2; D is undetermined. CDR3 length equals 13 residues. Germline assignment: CDR1 SEHNR and CDR2 FQNEAQ (reference sequence). The V end lost 1 base, the J end lost 6 bases, and 6 bases lay between the germline ends.

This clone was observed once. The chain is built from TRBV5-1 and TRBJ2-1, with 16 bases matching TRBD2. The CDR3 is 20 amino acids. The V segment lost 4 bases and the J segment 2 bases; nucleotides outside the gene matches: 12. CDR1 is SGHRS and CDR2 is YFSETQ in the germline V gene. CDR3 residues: CASSRDPGLAGGRTYNEQFF. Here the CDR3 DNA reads TGCGCCAGCAGCCGGGACCCGGGACTAGCGGGAGGGAGAACCTACAATGAGCAGTTCTTC.

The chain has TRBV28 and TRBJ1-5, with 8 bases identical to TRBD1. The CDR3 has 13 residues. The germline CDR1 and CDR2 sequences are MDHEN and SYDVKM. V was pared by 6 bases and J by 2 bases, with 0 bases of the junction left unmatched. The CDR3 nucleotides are TGTGCCAGCAGGACAGGGGGCAATCAGCCCCAGCATTTT. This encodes CASRTGGNQPQHF.

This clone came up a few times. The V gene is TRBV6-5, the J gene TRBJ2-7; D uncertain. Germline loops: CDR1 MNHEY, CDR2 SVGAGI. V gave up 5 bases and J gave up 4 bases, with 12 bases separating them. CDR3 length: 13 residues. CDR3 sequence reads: CASSRDLLYEQYF. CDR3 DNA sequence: TGTGCCAGCAGTCGCGACCTCCTATACGAGCAGTACTTC.

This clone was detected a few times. CDR3 sequence (DNA): TGTGCCAGCTATCCGTCGCGCGTCAACGGGAATGAGCAGTTCTTC. Amino acids: CASYPSRVNGNEQFF. V is TRBV27 and J is TRBJ2-1, with no clear D. V was cut by 8 bases and J by 7 bases, with 21 bases left in between. The CDR3 spans 15 residues. From germline, CDR1 is MNHEY and CDR2 SMNVEV (reference sequence).

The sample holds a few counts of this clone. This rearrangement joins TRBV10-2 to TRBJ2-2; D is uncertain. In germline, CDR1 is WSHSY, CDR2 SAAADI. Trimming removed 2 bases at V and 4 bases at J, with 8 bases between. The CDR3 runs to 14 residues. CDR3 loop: CASSEGPATGELFF. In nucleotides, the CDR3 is TGCGCCAGCAGTGAGGGGCCAGCCACCGGGGAGCTGTTTTTT.

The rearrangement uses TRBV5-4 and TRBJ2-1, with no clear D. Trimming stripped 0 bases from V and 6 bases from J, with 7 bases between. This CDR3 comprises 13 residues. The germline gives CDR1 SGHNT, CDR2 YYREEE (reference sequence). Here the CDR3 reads CASSLEGFNEQFF. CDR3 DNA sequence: TGTGCCAGCAGCTTGGAAGGGTTCAATGAGCAGTTCTTC.

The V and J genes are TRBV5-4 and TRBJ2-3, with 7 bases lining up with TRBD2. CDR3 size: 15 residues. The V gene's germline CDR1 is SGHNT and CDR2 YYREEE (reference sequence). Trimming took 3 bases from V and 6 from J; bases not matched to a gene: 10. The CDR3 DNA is TGTGCCAGCAGCTCGCTGACTAGCACGTCGGATACGCAGTATTTT. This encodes CASSSLTSTSDTQYF. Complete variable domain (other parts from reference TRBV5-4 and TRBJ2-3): ETGVTQSPTHLIKTRGQQVTLRCSSQSGHNTVSWYQQALGQGPQFIFQYYREEENGRGNFPPRFSGLQFPNYSSELNVNALELDDSALYLCASSSLTSTSDTQYFGPGTRLTVL.

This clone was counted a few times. CDR3 sequence: CASSVRFSKDEQFF. CDR3 DNA sequence: TGTGCCAGCAGCGTAAGGTTTAGTAAGGATGAGCAGTTCTTC. The V call is TRBV9, the J call TRBJ2-1, with unresolved D. Trimming left V 1 base short and J 8 bases short, with 13 bases between. The V gene's germline CDR1 is SGDLS and CDR2 YYNGEE. The CDR3 has 14 amino acids. The whole variable domain, filled in from reference TRBV9 and TRBJ2-1, reads DSGVTQTPKHLITATGQRVTLRCSPRSGDLSVYWYQQSLDQGLQFLIQYYNGEERAKGNILERFSAQQFPDLHSELNLSSLELGDSALYFCASSVRFSKDEQFFGPGTRLTVL.

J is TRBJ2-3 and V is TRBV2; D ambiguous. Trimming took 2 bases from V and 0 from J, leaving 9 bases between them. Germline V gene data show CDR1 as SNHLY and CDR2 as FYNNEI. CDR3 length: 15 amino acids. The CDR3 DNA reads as TGTGCCAGCAGTGAAAAGTTTCCTAGCACAGATACGCAGTATTTT. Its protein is CASSEKFPSTDTQYF.

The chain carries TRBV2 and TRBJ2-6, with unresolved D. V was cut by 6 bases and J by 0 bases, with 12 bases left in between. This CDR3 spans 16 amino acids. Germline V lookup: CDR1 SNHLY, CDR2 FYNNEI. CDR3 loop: CASSLFTSSGANVLTF. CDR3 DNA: TGTGCCAGCAGCCTTTTCACATCCTCTGGGGCCAACGTCCTGACTTTC.

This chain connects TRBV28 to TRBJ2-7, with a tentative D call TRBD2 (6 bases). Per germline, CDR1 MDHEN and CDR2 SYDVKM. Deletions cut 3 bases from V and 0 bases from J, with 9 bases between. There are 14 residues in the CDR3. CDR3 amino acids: CASSLTGSSYEQYF. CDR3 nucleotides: TGTGCCAGCAGTTTGACCGGGAGCTCCTACGAGCAGTACTTC. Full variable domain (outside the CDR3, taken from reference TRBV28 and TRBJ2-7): DVKVTQSSRYLVKRTGEKVFLECVQDMDHENMFWYRQDPGLGLRLIYFSYDVKMKEKGDIPEGYSVSREKKERFSLILESASTNQTSMYLCASSLTGSSYEQYFGPGTRLTVT.